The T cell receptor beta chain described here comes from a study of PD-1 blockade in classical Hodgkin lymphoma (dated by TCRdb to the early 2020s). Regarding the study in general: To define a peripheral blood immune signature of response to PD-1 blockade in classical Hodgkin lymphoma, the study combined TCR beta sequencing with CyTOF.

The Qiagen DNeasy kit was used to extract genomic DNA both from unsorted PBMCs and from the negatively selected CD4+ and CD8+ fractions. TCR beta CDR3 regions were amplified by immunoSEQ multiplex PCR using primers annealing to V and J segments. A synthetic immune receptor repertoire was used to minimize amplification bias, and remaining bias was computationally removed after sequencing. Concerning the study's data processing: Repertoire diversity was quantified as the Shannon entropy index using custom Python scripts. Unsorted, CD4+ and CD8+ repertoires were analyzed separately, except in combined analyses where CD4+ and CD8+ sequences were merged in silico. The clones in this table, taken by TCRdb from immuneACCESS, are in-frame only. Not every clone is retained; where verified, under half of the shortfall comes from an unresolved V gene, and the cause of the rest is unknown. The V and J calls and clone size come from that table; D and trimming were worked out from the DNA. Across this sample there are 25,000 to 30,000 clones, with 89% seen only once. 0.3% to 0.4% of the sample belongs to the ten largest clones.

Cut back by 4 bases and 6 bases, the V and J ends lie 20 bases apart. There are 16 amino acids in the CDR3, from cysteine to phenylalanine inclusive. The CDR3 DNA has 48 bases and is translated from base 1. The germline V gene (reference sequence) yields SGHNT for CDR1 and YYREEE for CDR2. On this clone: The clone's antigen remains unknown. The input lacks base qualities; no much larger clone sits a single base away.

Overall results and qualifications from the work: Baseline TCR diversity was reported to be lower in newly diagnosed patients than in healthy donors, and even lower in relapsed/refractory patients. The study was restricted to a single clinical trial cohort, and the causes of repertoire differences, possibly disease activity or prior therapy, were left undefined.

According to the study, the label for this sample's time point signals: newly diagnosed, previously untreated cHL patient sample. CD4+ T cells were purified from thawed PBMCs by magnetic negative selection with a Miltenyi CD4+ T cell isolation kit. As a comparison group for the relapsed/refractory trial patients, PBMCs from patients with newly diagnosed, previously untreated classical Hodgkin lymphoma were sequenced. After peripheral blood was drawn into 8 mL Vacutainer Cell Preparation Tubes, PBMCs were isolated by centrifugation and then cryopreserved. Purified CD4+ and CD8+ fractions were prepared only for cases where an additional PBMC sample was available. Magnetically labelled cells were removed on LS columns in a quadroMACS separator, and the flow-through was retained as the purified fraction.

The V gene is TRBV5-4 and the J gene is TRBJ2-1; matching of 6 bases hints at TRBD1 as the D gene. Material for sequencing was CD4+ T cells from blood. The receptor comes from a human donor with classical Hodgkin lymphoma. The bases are TGTGCCAGCAGCCCGCCCCCTGGGGGCCAACTCAATGAGCAGTTCTTC. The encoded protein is CASSPPPGGQLNEQFF. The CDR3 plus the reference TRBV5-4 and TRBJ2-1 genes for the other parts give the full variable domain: ETGVTQSPTHLIKTRGQQVTLRCSSQSGHNTVSWYQQALGQGPQFIFQYYREEENGRGNFPPRFSGLQFPNYSSELNVNALELDDSALYLCASSPPPGGQLNEQFFGPGTRLTVL.